The present TCR beta chain was sequenced within a study of PD-1 blockade in classical Hodgkin lymphoma. Study summary: The patients were dosed with nivolumab 3 mg/kg, infused intravenously every 2 weeks.

Repertoires were generated with immunoSEQ multiplex PCR, while TCRdb's copy carries only in-frame clones and drops some. The table lists around 3,000 clones, around 75% of them singletons. The sample's time point: cycle 4 day 1 (C4D1), after 5 to 7 weeks of nivolumab. Every patient relapsed after autologous stem cell transplantation, and brentuximab vedotin exposure varied. CD8+ T cell isolation from thawed PBMCs was performed by magnetic negative selection. Looked up from germline, CDR1 is SGHDT and CDR2 is YYEEEE. Trimming cost V 7 bases and J 5 bases; bases outside gene matches: 4. The CDR3 runs to 13 residues.

J is TRBJ2-7 and V is TRBV5-6, with 12 bases fitting TRBD1. Sequencing was performed on CD8+ T cells from blood, taken before the fourth cycle of nivolumab. The origin of this receptor is a human donor with classical Hodgkin lymphoma. CDR3 in amino acids: CASAGTGGHEQYF. The CDR3 DNA is TGTGCCAGCGCCGGGACAGGGGGCCACGAGCAGTACTTC.